This note documents a single T cell receptor (beta chain) sequence. This clone came up many times. There is no known antigen for this receptor. Base qualities were left out, and no much larger clone turns up one base away. This record belongs to a study of T cells after posttransplantation cyclophosphamide (dated by TCRdb to the mid-2010s). At the level of the whole study: Using TRB sequencing, the study followed how the T cell repertoire reconstituted after myeloablative bone marrow transplantation in which posttransplantation cyclophosphamide served as GVHD prophylaxis. In 3 patients, TRB sequencing was also performed on up to 3 more blood samples taken 2 to 5.2 years after transplant, and in a handful of patients, pretransplant blood was also TRB-sequenced. Because TRA and TRB clonality correlated tightly in roughly 10 samples, the subsequent TCR analyses were limited to TRB only. Blood from all 35 or so PTCy patients with 1-year posttransplant specimens was subjected to TRB sequencing. Samples from about 33 PTCy-treated patients and 15 to 20 related bone marrow donors of those patients were subjected to antigen receptor sequencing. Public TRB sequences were searched against a database of over 3,500 sequences associated with responses to pathogens, tumor antigens, self-antigens and alloantigens.

On the day of marrow donation, related bone marrow donors gave peripheral blood samples. Peripheral blood and bone marrow mononuclear cells were isolated by Ficoll-Hypaque density centrifugation and cryopreserved. TRB sequencing was run on genomic DNA with either the immunoSEQ assay at survey resolution or the hsTCRB kit. In the authors' own workflow: The immunoSEQ software handled initial read processing, and the LymphoSeq R package was used for repertoire analyses. Clonality was calculated as 1 minus normalized Shannon entropy, and the Gini coefficient was also calculated for each TRB dataset. Phenotypes of unsorted samples were inferred by mapping TRB sequences from sorted subsets of the recipient or donor onto unsorted samples of the same recipient. TCRdb's version of the immuneACCESS table is confined to in-frame rearrangements and falls short of the full clone set. An unresolved V gene accounts for under half of the shortfall where checked; the remainder is of unknown origin. V, J and clone size are taken as reported in that table, and D and trimming were inferred from the DNA itself. This sample was tabulated with around 28,000 clones, among which there are no singletons. Approximately 3% of the sample goes to the ten largest clones.

Overall study results and their limits: Across the 45 or so patients, TRB clonality was highly associated with recipient CMV seropositivity and CMV reactivation, and diversity with PTCy was similar to that in the CNI/methotrexate controls. The TRB repertoires of T cells infiltrating skin or GI tract showed only limited overlap with the TRB repertoires of T cells in blood. At 1-2 months, donor-recipient similarity was low but rose over the first year, and the later blood repertoires were often dominated by donor CD8+ memory clones.

Trimming takes 2 bases off V and 4 bases off J; junction bases not matched to a gene: 5. CDR1 MDHEN and CDR2 SYDVKM were looked up in the germline V gene. The CDR3 numbers 15 residues from cysteine through phenylalanine. Only the CDR3 DNA is retained, 45 bases long and in frame from the first base. This sequence uses TRBV28 and TRBJ2-5, with 9 bases in between that match TRBD1. The sequence came from a woman aged 55-69 years in good health, CMV-negative, and a related stem cell transplant donor. Sequenced sample: PBMCs. The encoded CDR3 is CASSLRGQGGETQYF. The sequenced DNA: TGTGCCAGCAGTTTACGGGGACAGGGCGGAGAGACCCAGTACTTC.